These 31 T cell receptor beta chains came from one sample sequenced in a study of T-cell reconstitution after alpha-beta-depleted transplantation in children. The TCRbeta library incorporated unique molecular identifiers. TCRdb reanalysed the PCR reads using MiXCR and keeps one entry per CDR3 protein. The sample contains more than 550,000 distinct CDR3 sequences, over 9.5% of which appear only once. The sequenced sample was PBMCs from the stem cell graft donor, obtained from the stem cell graft. Every receptor here comes from a human donor who donated a stem cell graft to a child with acute myeloid leukemia.

This chain uses TRBV18 with TRBJ2-2, with 10 bases aligning to TRBD2. Germline CDR1 is KGHSH and CDR2 is LQKENI. The CDR3 is 18 residues long. Trimming at V came to 2 bases and at J to 0 bases, leaving 6 bases not matched to a gene. This chain's CDR3 is CASSPSPLAGANTGELFF. In DNA, the CDR3 is TGTGCCAGCTCACCATCCCCTCTAGCGGGAGCGAACACCGGGGAGCTGTTTTTT.

The chain combines TRBV20-1 with TRBJ1-5, with D possibly being TRBD1 (6 bases). Trimming shortened V by 3 bases and J by 4 bases, and 19 bases separated the two germline ends. The CDR3 sequence is 16 residues long. Germline CDR1 reads DFQATT; CDR2 reads SNEGSKA (reference sequence). The DNA for the CDR3 is TGCAGTGCTAGGGTCTTAGGGGGAGGTGAAAATCAGCCCCAGCATTTT. Translation: CSARVLGGGENQPQHF.

The chain recombines TRBV6-2 or TRBV6-3 with TRBJ2-7, with D possibly TRBD2 on 6 matching bases. Trimming removed 6 bases from V and 1 base from J, with 25 bases in between. The CDR3 has 18 residues. From germline, CDR1 is MNHEY and CDR2 SVGEGT. The chain's CDR3 is CASSPTSVAEEMSYEQYF. DNA of the CDR3: TGTGCCAGCAGCCCTACCTCGGTAGCGGAAGAAATGTCCTACGAGCAGTACTTC.

This clonotype came up many times. The chain couples TRBV20-1 to TRBJ1-2; D possibly corresponds to TRBD1 (6 bases). This CDR3 has 12 residues. Germline lookup yields CDR1 DFQATT and CDR2 SNEGSKA (reference sequence). V lost 3 bases to trimming and J lost 4 bases, with 9 bases between them. The CDR3 loop reads CSARTGSYGYTF. For the CDR3, the DNA is TGCAGTGCTAGGACAGGTTCCTATGGCTACACCTTC.

The rearrangement joins TRBV5-1 to TRBJ2-5; 10 nucleotides align to TRBD1. The V and J ends lost 4 bases and 4 bases, in that order; junction bases with no gene match: 4. Germline CDR1 SGHRS, CDR2 YFSETQ. This CDR3 has 14 amino acids. CDR3 residues: CASSTGTGAETQYF. The CDR3 DNA follows: TGCGCCAGCAGCACCGGGACAGGGGCAGAGACCCAGTACTTC. Based on the CDR3 plus reference TRBV5-1 and TRBJ2-5, the full variable domain is KAGVTQTPRYLIKTRGQQVTLSCSPISGHRSVSWYQQTPGQGLQFLFEYFSETQRNKGNFPGRFSGRQFSNSRSEMNVSTLELGDSALYLCASSTGTGAETQYFGPGTRLLVL.

This clonotype came up many times. The V call is TRBV6-5, the J call TRBJ1-4, with no clear D. Trimming removed 0 bases at V and 4 bases at J, with 3 bases between. Germline lookup yields CDR1 MNHEY and CDR2 SVGAGI. CDR3 length: 13 residues. In nucleotides, the CDR3 is TGTGCCAGCAGTTACTCCGTTAATGAAAAACTGTTTTTT. It encodes CASSYSVNEKLFF.

This clonotype has at least ten counts. The chain joins TRBV7-9 to TRBJ1-2; D remains unclear. The CDR3 sequence is 14 residues long. Trimming shortened V by 3 bases and J by 1 base, and 9 bases separated the two germline ends. Germline V lookup: CDR1 SEHNR, CDR2 FQNEAQ (reference sequence). Written as DNA, the CDR3 is TGTGCCAGCAGCTTCTCTCAGGATAACTATGGCTACACCTTC. It yields the protein CASSFSQDNYGYTF.

This clonotype has just a few counts. The genes are TRBV2 and TRBJ2-3, with TRBD2 as a possible D gene (6 bases). Germline CDR1 SNHLY, CDR2 FYNNEI. V lost 8 bases and J 5 bases, leaving 14 bases between the germline ends. The CDR3 is made up of 13 amino acids. The CDR3 nucleotides read TGTGCCAGCTCACGGGAGCATAAAGATACGCAGTATTTT. Translation gives CASSREHKDTQYF. The whole variable domain, remainder taken from reference TRBV2 and TRBJ2-3, is EPEVTQTPSHQVTQMGQEVILRCVPISNHLYFYWYRQILGQKVEFLVSFYNNEISEKSEIFDDQFSVERPDGSNFTLKIRSTKLEDSAMYFCASSREHKDTQYFGPGTRLTVL.

This clonotype was seen ten or more times. The chain joins TRBV6-2 or TRBV6-3 to TRBJ2-3, with a tentative D call TRBD1 (6 bases). The V and J ends lost 2 bases and 2 bases respectively, with 14 bases between them. Germline V gene lookup returns CDR1 MNHEY and CDR2 SVGEGT. The CDR3 length is 16 residues. This CDR3 is CASSYTQGHTTDTQYF. CDR3 coding DNA: TGTGCCAGCAGTTACACCCAGGGACATACCACAGATACGCAGTATTTT.

This chain joins TRBV6-2 or TRBV6-3 and TRBJ2-7; 9 nucleotides agree with TRBD2. The CDR3 runs to 15 residues. Trimming at V came to 5 bases and at J to 3 bases, leaving 8 bases not matched to a gene. Germline loops: CDR1 MNHEY, CDR2 SVGEGT. The CDR3 region is CASSPLILAGYEQYF. The CDR3 DNA follows: TGTGCCAGCAGTCCCCTTATACTAGCGGGCTACGAGCAGTACTTC.

In DNA form, the CDR3 reads TGCAGTGCTAGAGCGAAGCGGGAGGGTCCGGAGTTCTTC. Amino acids: CSARAKREGPEFF. This rearrangement joins TRBV20-1 to TRBJ2-1; 10 nucleotides match TRBD2. CDR3 length: 13 residues. Germline loops: CDR1 DFQATT, CDR2 SNEGSKA (reference sequence). With 1 base clipped from V and 14 bases from J, the junction kept 8 bases outside the gene matches.

The CDR3 DNA follows: TGTGCCAGCAGCTTGAGGCAGGGGGTCGCCTACGAGCAGTACTTC. It yields the protein CASSLRQGVAYEQYF. The chain is built from TRBV5-6 and TRBJ2-7; 7 nucleotides line up with TRBD1. Germline lookup yields CDR1 SGHDT and CDR2 YYEEEE. The junction had 6 bases not matched to a gene; V was cut back by 1 base and J by 2 bases. The CDR3 contains 15 residues.

DNA of the CDR3: TGTGCCAGCAGCTTGGATTGGTCTAAGGGGATTCAGCCCCAGCATTTT. Translated: CASSLDWSKGIQPQHF. This chain uses TRBV5-5 with TRBJ1-5; possible D gene TRBD1, 5 bases. The CDR3 is made up of 16 amino acids. V lost 0 bases and J 6 bases, leaving 16 bases between the germline ends. In germline, CDR1 is SGHKS, CDR2 YYEKEE (reference sequence).

V and J are TRBV20-1 and TRBJ1-2; weak D call: TRBD1 (5 bases). The ends were cut back, 6 bases at V and 2 bases at J, with 13 bases in the middle. Germline loops: CDR1 DFQATT, CDR2 SNEGSKA (reference sequence). The CDR3 loop spans 13 amino acids. The CDR3 reads CSARTTRNYGYTF. The DNA for the CDR3 is TGCAGTGCGCGGACAACCCGGAACTATGGCTACACCTTC.

In nucleotides, the CDR3 is TGCGCCAGCAGCCTGGGCGGAGGGATGACCTACAATGAGCAGTTCTTC. This codes for CASSLGGGMTYNEQFF. The V and J genes are TRBV5-1 and TRBJ2-1; TRBD2 might be the D (6 bases). Per the germline V gene, CDR1 is SGHRS and CDR2 is YFSETQ. V was clipped by 4 bases and J by 2 bases, with 16 bases between them. There are 16 residues in the CDR3. Full variable domain (rest looked up from reference TRBV5-1 and TRBJ2-1): KAGVTQTPRYLIKTRGQQVTLSCSPISGHRSVSWYQQTPGQGLQFLFEYFSETQRNKGNFPGRFSGRQFSNSRSEMNVSTLELGDSALYLCASSLGGGMTYNEQFFGPGTRLTVL.

This clonotype was observed a handful of times. The chain couples TRBV30 to TRBJ2-2; 8 bases are a match to TRBD1. Per germline, CDR1 GTSNPN and CDR2 SVGIG (reference sequence). The CDR3 runs to 13 residues. J gave up 7 bases and V 5 bases, and 6 bases lay outside the gene matches. The CDR3 nucleotides read TGTGCCTGGTCGGACAGGGTGCACGGGGAGCTGTTTTTT. Its protein is CAWSDRVHGELFF.

This clonotype was found many times. This may come from a read error, since a much larger clone is one base off. V usage is TRBV7-8 and J usage is TRBJ1-1; D is unclear. Germline V gene lookup returns CDR1 SGHVS and CDR2 FQNEAQ. Trimming took 2 bases from V and 6 from J, leaving 7 bases between them. The CDR3 covers 12 residues. CDR3 coding DNA: TGTGCCAGCAGCTTACCGGGAGCTGAAGCTTTCTTT. Translation gives CASSLPGAEAFF. The whole variable domain, filled in from reference TRBV7-8 and TRBJ1-1, reads GAGVSQSPRYKVAKRGQDVALRCDPISGHVSLFWYQQALGQGPEFLTYFQNEAQLDKSGLPSDRFFAERPEGSVSTLKIQRTQQEDSAVYLCASSLPGAEAFFGQGTRLTVV.

This clonotype was detected only a few times. The chain recombines TRBV20-1 with TRBJ2-1; tentative D call: TRBD1 (5 bases). The V and J ends lost 4 bases and 0 bases respectively, with 13 bases between them. The germline CDR1 and CDR2 sequences are DFQATT and SNEGSKA (reference sequence). The CDR3 is made up of 15 amino acids. CDR3 sequence: CSAMSWGASYNEQFF. For the CDR3, the DNA is TGCAGTGCTATGTCGTGGGGCGCCTCCTACAATGAGCAGTTCTTC.

This clonotype has only a few counts. This rearrangement joins TRBV7-9 to TRBJ1-1, with D tentatively TRBD1 (6 bases). This CDR3 has 15 amino acids. Germline V gene data show CDR1 as SEHNR and CDR2 as FQNEAQ (reference sequence). V lost 5 bases, J lost 1 base, and 14 bases lay in between. The CDR3 loop is CASSPVSGENTEAFF. The DNA for the CDR3 is TGTGCCAGCAGCCCTGTGTCAGGGGAGAACACTGAAGCTTTCTTT.

The chain employs TRBV6-5 and TRBJ1-2, with TRBD1 matching over 10 bases. Germline V gene lookup returns CDR1 MNHEY and CDR2 SVGAGI. J was trimmed by 1 base and V by 6 bases; bases with no gene match: 2. This CDR3 comprises 14 residues. This CDR3 is CASRRTGGNYGYTF. The CDR3, as DNA: TGTGCCAGCAGACGGACAGGGGGTAACTATGGCTACACCTTC.

This clonotype was counted between two and nine times. V usage is TRBV27 and J usage is TRBJ2-3; TRBD2 matches 14 bases. The V gene end was trimmed by 4 bases and the J gene end by 5 bases; junction bases not matched to a gene: 5. CDR3 length: 16 amino acids. Germline-derived CDR1 and CDR2 are MNHEY and SMNVEV (reference sequence). This CDR3 reads CASSSGLAGVIDTQYF. The DNA of the CDR3 is TGTGCCAGCAGTTCGGGACTAGCGGGAGTGATAGATACGCAGTATTTT.

A few counts support this clonotype. The chain has TRBV20-1 and TRBJ2-3; D ambiguous. Per germline, CDR1 DFQATT and CDR2 SNEGSKA (reference sequence). Trimming took 5 bases from V and 3 from J, leaving 15 bases between them. This CDR3 region has 14 residues. The CDR3 here is CSAPDFFGTDTQYF. The CDR3 region has the DNA TGCAGTGCTCCCGACTTTTTTGGGACAGATACGCAGTATTTT.

This clonotype was found a few times. The V gene is TRBV20-1, the J gene TRBJ1-5; D not resolved. The CDR3 spans 13 residues. CDR1 is DFQATT, CDR2 SNEGSKA, per germline (reference sequence). Trimming took 3 bases from V and 3 from J, leaving 9 bases between them. CDR3 in amino acids: CSASRPDNQPQHF. Written as DNA, the CDR3 is TGCAGTGCTAGTCGGCCGGACAATCAGCCCCAGCATTTT.

There are a few counts of this clonotype. The CDR3 protein is CASSLGRENSPLHF. For the CDR3, the DNA is TGTGCCAGCAGTTTAGGCAGGGAAAATTCACCCCTCCACTTT. The chain combines TRBV12-3 or TRBV12-4 with TRBJ1-6, with TRBD1 as a possible D gene (5 bases). This CDR3 is 14 amino acids long. V was clipped by 1 base and J by 7 bases, with 8 bases between them.

This clonotype was seen ten or more times. CDR3 in DNA: TGCGCCAGCAGCTTGTCCCACGAGCAGTACTTC. Translating gives CASSLSHEQYF. The rearrangement uses TRBV5-1 and TRBJ2-7; D uncertain. This CDR3 region has 11 residues. CDR1 and CDR2 from the germline V gene are SGHRS and YFSETQ. V was clipped by 1 base and J by 5 bases, with 4 bases between them.

This clonotype appeared many times. CDR3 region: CASSFLGTDTQYF. The CDR3 region has the DNA TGTGCCAGCAGTTTCCTTGGCACAGATACGCAGTATTTT. The rearrangement joins TRBV27 to TRBJ2-3, with unresolved D. Per the germline V gene, CDR1 is MNHEY and CDR2 is SMNVEV (reference sequence). CDR3 length: 13 residues. V gave up 3 bases and J gave up 1 base, with 5 bases separating them.

The chain employs TRBV27 and TRBJ1-2, with a tentative D call TRBD1 (5 bases). Trimming shortened V by 7 bases and J by 3 bases, and 15 bases separated the two germline ends. The germline CDR1 and CDR2 sequences are MNHEY and SMNVEV (reference sequence). The CDR3 contains 14 residues. For the CDR3, the DNA is TGTGCCAGCACCAAAATGGGGGGGGACTATGGCTACACCTTC. Translation gives CASTKMGGDYGYTF.

This clonotype has at least ten counts. This chain connects TRBV3-1 to TRBJ2-1; 8 positions match TRBD2. Looked up from germline, CDR1 is LGHDT and CDR2 is YNNKEL (reference sequence). This CDR3 has 13 amino acids. The junction had 4 bases not matched to a gene; V was cut back by 5 bases and J by 7 bases. Here the CDR3 reads CASSDGGRNEQFF. The CDR3 coding sequence is TGTGCCAGCAGCGACGGCGGGAGGAATGAGCAGTTCTTC.

J is TRBJ1-1 and V is TRBV30; 9 nucleotides align to TRBD1. The germline V gene has CDR1 GTSNPN and CDR2 SVGIG (reference sequence). V trimming: 4 bases; J trimming: 11 bases; junction bases outside the gene matches: 17. There are 15 residues in the CDR3. CDR3 DNA: TGTGCCTGGACCATCGACTATCCGGGACAGGGAGAGGCTTTCTTT. This encodes CAWTIDYPGQGEAFF.

The chain uses TRBV7-2 and TRBJ2-2, with D perhaps TRBD2 (6 bases). The germline gives CDR1 SGHTA, CDR2 FQGNSA. The CDR3 contains 15 residues. Trimming stripped 5 bases from V and 5 bases from J, with 15 bases between. The DNA for the CDR3 is TGTGCCAGCAGCCCCTGGCGGAGGGTTACCGGGGAGCTGTTTTTT. Encoded protein: CASSPWRRVTGELFF.

This clonotype has at least ten counts. The chain is built from TRBV29-1 and TRBJ2-1; tentatively, D is TRBD1 or TRBD2 (5 bases each). V was cut by 5 bases and J by 6 bases, with 26 bases left in between. The germline CDR1 and CDR2 sequences are SQVTM and ANQGSEA. The CDR3 length is 17 residues. CDR3 loop: CSVRGQRGGMNINEQFF. The CDR3 nucleotides are TGCAGCGTTCGGGGTCAGAGGGGTGGGATGAATATCAATGAGCAGTTCTTC.